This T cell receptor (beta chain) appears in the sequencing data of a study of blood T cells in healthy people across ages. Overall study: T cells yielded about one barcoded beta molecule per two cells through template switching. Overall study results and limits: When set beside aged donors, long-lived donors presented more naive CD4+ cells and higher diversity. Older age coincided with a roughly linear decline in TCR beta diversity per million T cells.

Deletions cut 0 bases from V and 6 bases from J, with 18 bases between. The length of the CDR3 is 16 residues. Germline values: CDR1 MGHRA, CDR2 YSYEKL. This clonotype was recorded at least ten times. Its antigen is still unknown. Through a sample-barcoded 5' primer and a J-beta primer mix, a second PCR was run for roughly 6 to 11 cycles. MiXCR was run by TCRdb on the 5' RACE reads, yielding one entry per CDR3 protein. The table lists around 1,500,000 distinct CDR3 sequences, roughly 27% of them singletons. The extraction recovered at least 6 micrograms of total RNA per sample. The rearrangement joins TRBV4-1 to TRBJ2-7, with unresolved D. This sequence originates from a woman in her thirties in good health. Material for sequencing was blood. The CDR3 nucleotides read TGCGCCAGCAGCCAAGAGGATAAACTACTGCTAAGCGAGCAGTACTTC. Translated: CASSQEDKLLLSEQYF.